This T cell receptor beta chain was sequenced for a study of T cell clones after liver transplantation (dated by TCRdb to about 2019). For context, the study as a whole: Samples were obtained from ITN030ST, a randomized trial in which withdrawal of immunosuppression was attempted within 2 years of liver transplantation. After a pre-transplant mixed lymphocyte reaction, TCRbeta sequencing was used to pinpoint donor-reactive T cell clones, which were subsequently tracked in post-transplant blood. Third party-reactive TCRbeta sequences were also identified from pre-transplant MLRs to serve as an antigen-independent comparator for donor-reactive sequences. Three of the eight recipients were HCV-positive; the others were transplanted for non-autoimmune, non-viral indications. Subjects received no induction therapy and standard immunosuppression until randomization at 12-24 months post-transplant. Tolerance meant complete immunosuppression withdrawal for at least one year without liver enzymes rising beyond twice the upper limit of normal. Blood samples were collected pre-transplant, pre-randomization before withdrawal, and post-randomization after either complete withdrawal or failed withdrawal. Of the 8 liver transplant recipients making up the studied cohort, 3 were classified as tolerant and 5 as non-tolerant. Broader findings and caveats from the paper: Low numbers of available donor cells limited the measurable donor-reactive repertoire in a couple of subjects. When repertoire turnover was taken into account, detection of donor-reactive sequences was significantly reduced in 7 of 8 subjects for CD4 and in 8 of 8 subjects for CD8. Donor-reactive sequences decreased more than third party-reactive sequences, which suggests partial antigen-specific deletion that was not related to withdrawal success. Because no allograft tissue specimens were available, donor-reactive T cells may have migrated into the graft instead of being deleted. Circulating donor-reactive CD4 TCRbeta sequences fell significantly post-transplant in most of the 8 subjects, irrespective of tolerance or HCV status. Because of small, heterogeneous patient numbers and non-standardized post-transplant time points, the conclusions were only preliminary.

Using immunoSEQ, frozen genomic DNA was subjected to high-throughput TCRbeta CDR3 sequencing, a process that included PCR amplification, mapping, bias correction and internal controls. In the original analysis: Productive rearrangements were retained, and unique TCRbeta sequences were defined by the CDR3 nucleotide sequence together with the V and J gene. For a sequence to be called donor-reactive, it needed a frequency of at least 0.01% and at least 5-fold expansion in CFSE-low cells compared with unstimulated pre-transplant cells. Minimum frequency thresholds were set for each subject on the basis of the unstimulated sample with the lowest template count, so that a detection power of at least 90% was ensured. Repertoire turnover was measured by Jensen-Shannon divergence between the top 1000 TCRbeta sequences post- and pre-transplant. Changes in detection of donor-reactive sequences were assessed with two-sided Fisher's exact tests. Entries here come from immuneACCESS through TCRdb and include only in-frame sequences with V and J called. Some clones fail to appear in such tables; in the studies checked, an unresolved V gene covers under half of the shortfall, and the cause of the remainder is unknown. V and J calls and clone size come straight from that table; D and trimming were deduced from the DNA. The table for this sample lists about 72,000 clones; 90% of them were counted only once. The ten largest make up about 2.5% of the sample.

What the time point label conveys for this sample: pre-transplant. Thawed unstimulated PBMCs were stained for CD3, CD4 and CD8 and FACS-sorted into CD3+CD4+ and CD3+CD8+ populations. Randomization to immunosuppression withdrawal applied to every one of the 8 studied subjects. The Qiagen DNeasy Blood and Tissue Kit was used for genomic DNA isolation. Including the terminal cysteine and phenylalanine, the CDR3 comprises 14 residues. Only CDR3 DNA remains: 42 bases, in frame from the first base. From a lookup of the germline V gene (reference sequence), CDR1 and CDR2 are SEHNR and FQNEAQ. V ends up 6 bases short and J 6 bases short, with an unmatched junction base count of 7. A note on this clone: Its specific antigen is unknown. No base-level quality is on record; no much larger clone is a single base apart.

This chain joins TRBV7-9 to TRBJ1-2; 10 of the junction bases match TRBD1. This clonotype was sampled from a human donor who received a liver transplant. Sequences were derived from CD4+ T cells from blood, sampled before liver transplant. The sequenced DNA: TGTGCCAGCAGGTTCGGGACAGGGGACAATGGCTACACCTTC. It translates to CASRFGTGDNGYTF.